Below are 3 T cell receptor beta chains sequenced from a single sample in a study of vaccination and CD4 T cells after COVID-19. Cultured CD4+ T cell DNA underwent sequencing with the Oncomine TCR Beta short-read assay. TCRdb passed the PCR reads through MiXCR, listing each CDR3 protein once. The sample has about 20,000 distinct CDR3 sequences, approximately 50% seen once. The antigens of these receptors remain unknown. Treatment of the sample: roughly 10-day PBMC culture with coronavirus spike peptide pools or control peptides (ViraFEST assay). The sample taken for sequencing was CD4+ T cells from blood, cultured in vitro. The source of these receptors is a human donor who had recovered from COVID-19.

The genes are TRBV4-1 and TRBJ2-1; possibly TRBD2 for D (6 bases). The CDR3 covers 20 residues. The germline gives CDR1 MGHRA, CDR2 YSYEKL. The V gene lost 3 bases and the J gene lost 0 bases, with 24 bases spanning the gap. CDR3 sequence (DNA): TGCGCCAGCAGCCATAGGCGAAGAGAACTCGGAGGGAGCTCCTACAATGAGCAGTTCTTC. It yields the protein CASSHRRRELGGSSYNEQFF.

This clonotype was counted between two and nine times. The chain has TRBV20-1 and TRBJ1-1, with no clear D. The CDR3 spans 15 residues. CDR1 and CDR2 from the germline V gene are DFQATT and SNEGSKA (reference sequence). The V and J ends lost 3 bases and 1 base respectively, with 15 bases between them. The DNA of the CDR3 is TGCAGTGCTAGGGCCCCCTGGGCCGAGAACACTGAAGCTTTCTTT. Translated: CSARAPWAENTEAFF.

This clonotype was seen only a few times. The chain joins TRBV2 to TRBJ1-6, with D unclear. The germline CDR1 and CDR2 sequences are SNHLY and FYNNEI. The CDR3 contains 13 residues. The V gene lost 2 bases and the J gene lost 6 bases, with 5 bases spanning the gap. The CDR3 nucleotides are TGTGCCAGCAGTGAATCCCTTAATTCACCCCTCCACTTT. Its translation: CASSESLNSPLHF.